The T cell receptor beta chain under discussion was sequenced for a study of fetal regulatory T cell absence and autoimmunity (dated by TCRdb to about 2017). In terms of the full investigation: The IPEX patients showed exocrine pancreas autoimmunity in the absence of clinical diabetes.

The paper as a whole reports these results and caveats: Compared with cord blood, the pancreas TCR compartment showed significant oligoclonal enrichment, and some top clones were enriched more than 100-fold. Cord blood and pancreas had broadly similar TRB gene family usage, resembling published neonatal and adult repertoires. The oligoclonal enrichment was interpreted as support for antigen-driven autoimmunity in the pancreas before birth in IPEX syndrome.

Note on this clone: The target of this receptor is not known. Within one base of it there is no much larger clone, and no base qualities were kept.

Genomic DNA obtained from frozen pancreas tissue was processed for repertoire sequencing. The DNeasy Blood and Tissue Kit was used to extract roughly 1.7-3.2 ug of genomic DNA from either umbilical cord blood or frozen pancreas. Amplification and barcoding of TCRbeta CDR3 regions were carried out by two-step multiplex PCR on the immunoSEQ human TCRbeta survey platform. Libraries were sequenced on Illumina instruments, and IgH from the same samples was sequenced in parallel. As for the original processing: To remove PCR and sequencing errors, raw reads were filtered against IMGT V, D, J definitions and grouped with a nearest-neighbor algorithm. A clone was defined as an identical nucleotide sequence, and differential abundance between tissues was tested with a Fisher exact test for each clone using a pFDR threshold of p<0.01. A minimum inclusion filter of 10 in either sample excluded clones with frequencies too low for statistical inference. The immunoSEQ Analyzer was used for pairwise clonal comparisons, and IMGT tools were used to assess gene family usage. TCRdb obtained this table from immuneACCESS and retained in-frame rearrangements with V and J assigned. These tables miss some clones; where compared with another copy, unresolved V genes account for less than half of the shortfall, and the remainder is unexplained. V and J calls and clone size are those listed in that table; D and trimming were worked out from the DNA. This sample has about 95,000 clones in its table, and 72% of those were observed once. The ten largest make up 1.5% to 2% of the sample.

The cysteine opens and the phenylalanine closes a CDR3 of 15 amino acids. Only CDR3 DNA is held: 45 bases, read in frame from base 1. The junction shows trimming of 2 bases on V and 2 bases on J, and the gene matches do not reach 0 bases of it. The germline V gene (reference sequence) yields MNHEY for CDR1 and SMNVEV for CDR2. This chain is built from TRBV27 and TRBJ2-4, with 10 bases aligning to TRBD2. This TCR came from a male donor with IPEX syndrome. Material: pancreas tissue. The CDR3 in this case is CASSLTSGTKNIQYF. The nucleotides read TGTGCCAGCAGTTTAACTAGCGGGACCAAAAACATTCAGTACTTC.